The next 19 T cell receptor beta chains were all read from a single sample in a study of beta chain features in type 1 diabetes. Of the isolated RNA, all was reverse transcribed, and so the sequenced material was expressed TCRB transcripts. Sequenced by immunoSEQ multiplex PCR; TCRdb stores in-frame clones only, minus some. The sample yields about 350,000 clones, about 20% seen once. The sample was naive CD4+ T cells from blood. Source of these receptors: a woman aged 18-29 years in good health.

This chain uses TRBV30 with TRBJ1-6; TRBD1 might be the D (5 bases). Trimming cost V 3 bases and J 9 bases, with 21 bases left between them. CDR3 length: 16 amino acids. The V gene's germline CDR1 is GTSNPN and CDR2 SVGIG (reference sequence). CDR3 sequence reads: CAWRPPQGSAASPLHF. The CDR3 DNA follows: TGTGCCTGGAGGCCACCCCAGGGATCGGCCGCTTCACCCCTCCACTTT.

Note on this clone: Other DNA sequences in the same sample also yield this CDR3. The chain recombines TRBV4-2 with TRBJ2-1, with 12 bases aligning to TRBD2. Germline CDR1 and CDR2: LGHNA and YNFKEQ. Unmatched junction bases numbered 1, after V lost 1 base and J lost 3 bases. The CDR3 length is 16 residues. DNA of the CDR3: TGTGCCAGCAGCCAAGGGGGACTAGCGGGCTACAATGAGCAGTTCTTC. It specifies CASSQGGLAGYNEQFF.

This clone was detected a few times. CDR3 sequence reads: CSVGRQLSYNEQFF. The CDR3 nucleotides read TGCAGCGTTGGCAGACAGCTCTCCTACAATGAGCAGTTCTTC. The chain joins TRBV29-1 to TRBJ2-1, with D possibly matching TRBD1 (5 bases). Between the trimmed V and J ends, which lost 4 bases and 0 bases, there was a span of 10 bases. From germline, CDR1 is SQVTM and CDR2 ANQGSEA. This CDR3 region has 14 residues.

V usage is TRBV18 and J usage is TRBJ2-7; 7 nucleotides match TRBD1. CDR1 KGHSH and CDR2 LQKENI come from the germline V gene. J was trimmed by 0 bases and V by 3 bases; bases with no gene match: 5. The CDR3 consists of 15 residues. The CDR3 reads CASSPRDSSSYEQYF. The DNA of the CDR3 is TGTGCCAGCTCACCCAGGGACAGTAGCTCCTACGAGCAGTACTTC.

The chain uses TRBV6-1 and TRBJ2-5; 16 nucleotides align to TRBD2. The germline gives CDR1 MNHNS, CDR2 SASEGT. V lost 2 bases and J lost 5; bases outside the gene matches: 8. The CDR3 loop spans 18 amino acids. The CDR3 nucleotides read TGTGCCAGCAGTGAAATGGGACTAGCGGGAGGGGCTCTCGAGACCCAGTACTTC. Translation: CASSEMGLAGGALETQYF.

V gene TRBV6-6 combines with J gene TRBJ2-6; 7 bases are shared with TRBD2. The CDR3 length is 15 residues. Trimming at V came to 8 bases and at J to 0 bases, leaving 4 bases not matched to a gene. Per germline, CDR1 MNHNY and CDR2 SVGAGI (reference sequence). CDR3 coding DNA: TGTGCCAGCTCAAGGGAGGGCTCTGGGGCCAACGTCCTGACTTTC. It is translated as CASSREGSGANVLTF.

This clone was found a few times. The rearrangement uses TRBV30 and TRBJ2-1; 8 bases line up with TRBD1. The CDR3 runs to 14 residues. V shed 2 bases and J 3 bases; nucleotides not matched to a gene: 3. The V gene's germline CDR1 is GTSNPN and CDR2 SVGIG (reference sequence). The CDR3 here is CAWSLQGDYNEQFF. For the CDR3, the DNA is TGTGCCTGGAGTCTACAGGGGGACTACAATGAGCAGTTCTTC. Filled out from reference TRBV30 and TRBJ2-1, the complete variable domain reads SQTIHQWPATLVQPVGSPLSLECTVEGTSNPNLYWYRQAAGRGLQLLFYSVGIGQISSEVPQNLSASRPQDRQFILSSKKLLLSDSGFYLCAWSLQGDYNEQFFGPGTRLTVL.

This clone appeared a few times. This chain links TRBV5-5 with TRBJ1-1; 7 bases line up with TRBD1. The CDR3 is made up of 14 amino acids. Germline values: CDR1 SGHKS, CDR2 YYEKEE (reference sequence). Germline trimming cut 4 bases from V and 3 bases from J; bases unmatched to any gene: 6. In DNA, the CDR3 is TGTGCCAGCAGCCAGTTGACAGGGCACACTGAAGCTTTCTTT. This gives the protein CASSQLTGHTEAFF.

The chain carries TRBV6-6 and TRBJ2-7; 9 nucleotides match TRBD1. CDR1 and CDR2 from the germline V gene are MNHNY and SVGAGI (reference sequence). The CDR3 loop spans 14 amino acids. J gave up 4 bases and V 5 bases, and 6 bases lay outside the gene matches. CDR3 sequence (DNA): TGTGCCAGCAGTGACAGGGGGTCTTTATACGAGCAGTACTTC. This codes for CASSDRGSLYEQYF.

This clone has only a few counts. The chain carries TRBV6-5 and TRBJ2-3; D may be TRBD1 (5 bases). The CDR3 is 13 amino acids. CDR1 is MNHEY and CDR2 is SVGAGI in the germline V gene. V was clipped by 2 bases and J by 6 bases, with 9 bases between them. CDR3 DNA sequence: TGTGCCAGCAGTTACACCAGGGTGGATACGCAGTATTTT. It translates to CASSYTRVDTQYF.

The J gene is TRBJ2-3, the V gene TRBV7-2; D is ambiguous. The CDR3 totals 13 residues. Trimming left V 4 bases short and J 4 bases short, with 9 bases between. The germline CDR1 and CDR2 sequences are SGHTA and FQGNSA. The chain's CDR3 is CASSSLVPDTQYF. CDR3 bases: TGTGCCAGCAGCTCCCTAGTCCCAGATACGCAGTATTTT.

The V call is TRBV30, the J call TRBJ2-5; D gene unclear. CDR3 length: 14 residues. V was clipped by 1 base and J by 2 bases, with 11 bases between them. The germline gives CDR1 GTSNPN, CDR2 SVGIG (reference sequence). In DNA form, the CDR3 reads TGTGCCTGGAGTGCCTTCTACCCTCAAGAGACCCAGTACTTC. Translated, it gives CAWSAFYPQETQYF.

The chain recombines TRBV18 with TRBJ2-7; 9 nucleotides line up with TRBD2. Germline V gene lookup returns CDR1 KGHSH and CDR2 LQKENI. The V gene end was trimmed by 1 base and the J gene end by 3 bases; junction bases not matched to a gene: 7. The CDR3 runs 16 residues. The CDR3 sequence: CASSPQLAGPGYEQYF. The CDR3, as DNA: TGTGCCAGCTCACCACAACTAGCGGGTCCCGGCTACGAGCAGTACTTC.

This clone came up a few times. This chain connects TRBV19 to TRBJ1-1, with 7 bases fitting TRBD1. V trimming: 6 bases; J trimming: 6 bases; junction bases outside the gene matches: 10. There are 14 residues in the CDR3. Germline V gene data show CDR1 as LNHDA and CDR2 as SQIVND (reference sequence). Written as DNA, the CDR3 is TGTGCCAGTAGCCAAGGGACAGAGCTCGCTGAAGCTTTCTTT. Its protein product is CASSQGTELAEAFF.

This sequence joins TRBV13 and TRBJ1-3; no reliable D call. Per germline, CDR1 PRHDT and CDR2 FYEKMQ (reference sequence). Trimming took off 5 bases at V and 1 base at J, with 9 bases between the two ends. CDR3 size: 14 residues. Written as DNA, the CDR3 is TGTGCCAGCAGCCCAGATCCTTCTGGAAACACCATATATTTT. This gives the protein CASSPDPSGNTIYF. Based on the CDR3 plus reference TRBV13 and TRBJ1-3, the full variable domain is AAGVIQSPRHLIKEKRETATLKCYPIPRHDTVYWYQQGPGQDPQFLISFYEKMQSDKGSIPDRFSAQQFSDYHSELNMSSLELGDSALYFCASSPDPSGNTIYFGEGSWLTVV.

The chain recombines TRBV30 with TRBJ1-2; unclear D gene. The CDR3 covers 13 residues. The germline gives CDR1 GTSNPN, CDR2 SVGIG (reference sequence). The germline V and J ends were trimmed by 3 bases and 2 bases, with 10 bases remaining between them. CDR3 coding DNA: TGTGCCTGGAGCCGACACCCGAACTATGGCTACACCTTC. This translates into CAWSRHPNYGYTF.

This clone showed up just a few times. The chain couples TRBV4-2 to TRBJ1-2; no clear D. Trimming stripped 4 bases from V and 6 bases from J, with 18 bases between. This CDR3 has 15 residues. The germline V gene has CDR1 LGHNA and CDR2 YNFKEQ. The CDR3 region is CASSRVGGEIDGYTF. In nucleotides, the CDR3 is TGTGCCAGCAGCCGCGTAGGAGGCGAAATAGATGGCTACACCTTC.

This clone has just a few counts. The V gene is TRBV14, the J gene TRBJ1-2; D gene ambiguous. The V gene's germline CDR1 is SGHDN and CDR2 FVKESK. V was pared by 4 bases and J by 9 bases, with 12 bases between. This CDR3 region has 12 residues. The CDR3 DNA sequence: TGTGCCAGCAGCCCGGGGAGGAGGAGCTACACCTTC. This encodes CASSPGRRSYTF.

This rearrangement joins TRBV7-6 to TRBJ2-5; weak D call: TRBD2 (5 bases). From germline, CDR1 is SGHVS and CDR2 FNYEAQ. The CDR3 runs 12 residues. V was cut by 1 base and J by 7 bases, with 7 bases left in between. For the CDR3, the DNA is TGTGCCAGCAGCTTAGATGCGGGGACCCAGTACTTC. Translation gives CASSLDAGTQYF.